This TCR beta chain was recorded in a study of T cell responses to AZD1222 COVID-19 vaccine. Study-wide points: Spike-specific TCR breadth and depth rose after two AZD1222 doses. Clonal diversity was possibly underestimated, and the donors were mostly white British, with more females. Repertoires in all cases were sampled only once the peak T cell response had passed.

Germline V gene data show CDR1 as MNHNS and CDR2 as SASEGT. The junction had 8 bases not matched to a gene; V was cut back by 3 bases and J by 7 bases. This CDR3 is 15 amino acids long. TCRdb's table, derived via immunoSEQ multiplex PCR, lists solely in-frame clones and lacks some. This table has 60,000 to 90,000 clones, roughly 87% appearing once. Points on this clone: What it binds is unknown.

The material was peripheral blood, obtained 28 days after the second AZD1222 dose. This clonotype was obtained from an adult who received the AZD1222 COVID-19 vaccine. The V call is TRBV6-1, the J call TRBJ1-5; 8 bases fit TRBD1. CDR3 residues: CASSEVTGGGQPQHF. The CDR3 bases are TGTGCCAGCAGTGAGGTCACAGGGGGTGGACAGCCCCAGCATTTT.